Listed here is a single TCR beta chain. Its antigen is not known. The CDR3 sequence is 13 residues long. Germline CDR1 SQVTM, CDR2 ANQGSEA. V was trimmed by 4 bases and J by 0 bases, leaving 4 bases between them. TCRdb called the RT-PCR reads again in MiXCR, with one record for every CDR3 protein. The table includes about 620,000 distinct CDR3 sequences, about 10% detected once. These data are taken from a study of response to subunit inactivated influenza vaccine. General study points: That few new T cells are recruited by each seasonal influenza vaccination was the authors' suggestion.

The chain carries TRBV29-1 and TRBJ2-6; D is uncertain. The material sequenced was PBMCs from blood, taken on the day of vaccination. The TCR comes from a man aged 50 to 59 who received an inactivated influenza vaccine. The CDR3 region has the DNA TGCAGCGTTGTGGTCTCTGGGGCCAACGTCCTGACTTTC. It codes for CSVVVSGANVLTF.